Each of the 12 T cell receptor beta chains below was sequenced from the same sample in a study of human T cells and chemical hapten exposure. TCRdb called the RACE reads again in MiXCR, with one record for every CDR3 protein. In the table there are 350,000 or so distinct CDR3 sequences, around 7% of which are singletons. Sample time point: patch test 1, 2 weeks after DPC sensitization. Treatment here: therapeutic diphenylcyclopropenone sensitization with weekly scalp DPC. The sequenced sample was whole blood, obtained in connection with sensitization to the hapten diphenylcyclopropenone (DPC). The source of these receptors is a woman aged 18-29 years with alopecia areata. Some clones in this sample may be carry-over from other donors' samples.

This clonotype has only a few counts. The chain is built from TRBV15 and TRBJ2-7; 9 bases agree with TRBD1. The germline CDR1 and CDR2 sequences are LNHNV and YYDKDF (reference sequence). J was trimmed by 5 bases and V by 6 bases; bases with no gene match: 8. This CDR3 region has 14 residues. The CDR3 is CATSGQGPAHEQYF. The CDR3 coding sequence is TGTGCCACCAGTGGACAGGGGCCCGCTCACGAGCAGTACTTC.

The genes are TRBV4-2 and TRBJ1-1; D unresolved. Germline assignment: CDR1 LGHNA and CDR2 YNFKEQ. CDR3 length: 15 residues. Trimming pared 1 base from V and 3 bases from J, leaving 12 bases between. CDR3 in amino acids: CASSQVTETHTEAFF. CDR3 bases: TGTGCCAGCAGCCAAGTGACTGAGACACACACTGAAGCTTTCTTT.

This clonotype has more than one count but fewer than ten. The rearrangement uses TRBV7-9 and TRBJ1-1; D is unclear. CDR3 size: 11 residues. The V and J ends lost 2 bases and 7 bases respectively, with 5 bases between them. The germline gives CDR1 SEHNR, CDR2 FQNEAQ (reference sequence). CDR3 sequence: CASSLRGEAFF. The CDR3 bases are TGTGCCAGCAGCTTACGGGGTGAAGCTTTCTTT. The whole variable domain, remainder taken from reference TRBV7-9 and TRBJ1-1, is DTGVSQNPRHKITKRGQNVTFRCDPISEHNRLYWYRQTLGQGPEFLTYFQNEAQLEKSRLLSDRFSAERPKGSFSTLEIQRTEQGDSAMYLCASSLRGEAFFGQGTRLTVV.

This clonotype has only a few counts. The chain has TRBV7-2 and TRBJ1-1, with D tentatively TRBD1 (5 bases). The V and J ends lost 5 bases and 3 bases respectively, with 13 bases between them. The germline V gene encodes CDR1 SGHTA and CDR2 FQGNSA. The CDR3 has 14 residues. The DNA for the CDR3 is TGTGCCAGCAGCGGGGGAGGAAAAGACACTGAAGCTTTCTTT. It is translated as CASSGGGKDTEAFF.

The sample holds many counts of this clonotype. The chain recombines TRBV29-1 with TRBJ2-5; D assignment may be TRBD1 or TRBD2 (6 bases each). V was trimmed by 5 bases and J by 5 bases, leaving 15 bases between them. This CDR3 spans 13 amino acids. CDR1 is SQVTM and CDR2 is ANQGSEA in the germline V gene. The CDR3 DNA reads TGCAGCGTTCCGGGGGCAGGGAGCGAGACCCAGTACTTC. Its protein is CSVPGAGSETQYF.

The gene calls are TRBV7-2 and TRBJ2-1, with 7 nucleotides matching TRBD2. V dropped 5 bases and J dropped 11; count of bases not matched to a gene: 15. Per the germline V gene, CDR1 is SGHTA and CDR2 is FQGNSA. CDR3 length: 15 amino acids. CDR3 protein: CASSVQMGAGSKQFF. CDR3 DNA sequence: TGTGCCAGCAGCGTCCAGATGGGAGCGGGGTCCAAGCAGTTCTTC.

The genes are TRBV27 and TRBJ1-1; 7 positions match TRBD1. This CDR3 comprises 13 residues. Looked up from germline, CDR1 is MNHEY and CDR2 is SMNVEV (reference sequence). With V trimmed by 6 bases and J by 3 bases, 4 bases remained unmatched. The CDR3 nucleotides are TGTGCCAGCAGGAATACAGGGGACACTGAAGCTTTCTTT. Its translation: CASRNTGDTEAFF.

The chain is built from TRBV6-5 and TRBJ1-6, with TRBD1 matching over 9 bases. Trimming removed 4 bases from V and 16 bases from J; junction bases left unmatched: 8. CDR1 is MNHEY, CDR2 SVGAGI, per germline. The CDR3 sequence is 13 residues long. The CDR3 DNA is TGTGCCAGCAGTTCTGGAACCGGGACAGGGCTCCACTTT. Translation gives CASSSGTGTGLHF.

The chain recombines TRBV20-1 with TRBJ1-2; 8 bases fit TRBD1. With 2 bases clipped from V and 3 bases from J, the junction kept 5 bases outside the gene matches. CDR1 and CDR2 from the germline V gene are DFQATT and SNEGSKA (reference sequence). This CDR3 has 14 amino acids. The CDR3 nucleotides read TGCAGTGCTAGATCTCCAGGGGGCTACTATGGCTACACCTTC. Its translation: CSARSPGGYYGYTF.

Concerning this clonotype: This may arise from a read error, as a much more abundant clone is one base away. The genes are TRBV4-2 and TRBJ2-5; TRBD1 matches 8 bases. This CDR3 region has 18 residues. Germline-derived CDR1 and CDR2 are LGHNA and YNFKEQ. Germline trimming cut 0 bases from V and 4 bases from J; bases unmatched to any gene: 13. CDR3 sequence reads: CASSQERAGTGRGETQYF. For the CDR3, the DNA is TGTGCCAGCAGCCAAGAACGAGCTGGGACAGGAAGAGGAGAGACCCAGTACTTC.

This clonotype has more than one count but fewer than ten. The V and J genes are TRBV7-2 and TRBJ2-1; 13 bases match TRBD2. Trimming took 2 bases from V and 10 from J; bases not matched to a gene: 11. Germline V gene sequence: CDR1 SGHTA, CDR2 FQGNSA. CDR3 size: 17 residues. The CDR3 sequence is CASSLTLGLAGEKEQFF. The CDR3 DNA is TGTGCCAGCAGCTTAACGCTCGGACTAGCGGGGGAGAAGGAGCAGTTCTTC.

This clonotype turned up a few times. This chain joins TRBV6-6 and TRBJ2-3; D gene ambiguous. The CDR3 totals 13 residues. The germline V gene encodes CDR1 MNHNY and CDR2 SVGAGI (reference sequence). The V gene lost 8 bases and the J gene lost 3 bases, with 12 bases spanning the gap. This chain's CDR3 is CASGKDRTDTQYF. The CDR3 DNA is TGTGCCAGCGGTAAGGACCGTACAGATACGCAGTATTTT.